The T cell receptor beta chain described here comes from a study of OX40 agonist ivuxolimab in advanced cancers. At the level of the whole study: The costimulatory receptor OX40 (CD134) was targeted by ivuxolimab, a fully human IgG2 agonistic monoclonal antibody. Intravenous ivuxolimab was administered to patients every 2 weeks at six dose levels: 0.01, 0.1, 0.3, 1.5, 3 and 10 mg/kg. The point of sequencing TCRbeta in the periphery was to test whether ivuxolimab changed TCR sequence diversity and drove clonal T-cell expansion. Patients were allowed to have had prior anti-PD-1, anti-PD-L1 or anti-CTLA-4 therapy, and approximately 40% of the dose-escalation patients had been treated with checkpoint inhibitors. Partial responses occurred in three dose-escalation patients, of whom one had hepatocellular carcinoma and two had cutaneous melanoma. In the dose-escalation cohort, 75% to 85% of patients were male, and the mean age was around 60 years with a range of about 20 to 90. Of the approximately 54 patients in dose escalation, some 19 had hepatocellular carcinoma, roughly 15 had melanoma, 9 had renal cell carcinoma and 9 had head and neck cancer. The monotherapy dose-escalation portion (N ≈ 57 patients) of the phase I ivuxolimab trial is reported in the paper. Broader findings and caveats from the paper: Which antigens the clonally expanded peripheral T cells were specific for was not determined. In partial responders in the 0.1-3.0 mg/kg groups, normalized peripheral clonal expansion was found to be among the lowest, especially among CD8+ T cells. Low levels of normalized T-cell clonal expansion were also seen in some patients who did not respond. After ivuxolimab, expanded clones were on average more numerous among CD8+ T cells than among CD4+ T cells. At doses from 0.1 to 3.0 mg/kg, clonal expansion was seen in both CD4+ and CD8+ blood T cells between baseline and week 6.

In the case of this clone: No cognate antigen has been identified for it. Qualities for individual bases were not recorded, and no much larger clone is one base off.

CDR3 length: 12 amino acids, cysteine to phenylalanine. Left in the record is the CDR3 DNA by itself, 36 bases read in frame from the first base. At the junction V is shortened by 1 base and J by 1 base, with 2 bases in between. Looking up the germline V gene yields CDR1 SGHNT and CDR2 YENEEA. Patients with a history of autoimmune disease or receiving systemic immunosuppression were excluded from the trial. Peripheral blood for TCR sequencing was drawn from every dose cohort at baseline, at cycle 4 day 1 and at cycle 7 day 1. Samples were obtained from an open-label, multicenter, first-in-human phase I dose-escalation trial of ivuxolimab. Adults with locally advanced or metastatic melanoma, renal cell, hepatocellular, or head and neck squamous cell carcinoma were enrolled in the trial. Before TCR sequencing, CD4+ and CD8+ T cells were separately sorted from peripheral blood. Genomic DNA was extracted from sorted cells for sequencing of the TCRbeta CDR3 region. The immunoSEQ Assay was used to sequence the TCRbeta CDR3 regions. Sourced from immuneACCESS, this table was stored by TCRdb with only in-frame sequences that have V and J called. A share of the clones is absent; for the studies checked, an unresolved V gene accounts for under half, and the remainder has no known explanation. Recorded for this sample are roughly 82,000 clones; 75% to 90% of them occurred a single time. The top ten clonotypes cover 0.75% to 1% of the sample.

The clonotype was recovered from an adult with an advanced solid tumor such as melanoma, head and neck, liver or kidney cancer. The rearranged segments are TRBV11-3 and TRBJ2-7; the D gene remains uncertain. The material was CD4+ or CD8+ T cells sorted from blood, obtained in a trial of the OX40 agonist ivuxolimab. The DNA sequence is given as TGTGCCAGCAGCTTAGGGTCCTACGAGCAGTACTTC. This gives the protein CASSLGSYEQYF.